This T cell receptor beta chain is drawn from a study of T cells after yellow fever vaccination (dated by TCRdb to between 2017 and 2020). About the full investigation: Libraries from fractions with low cell numbers were prepared with the SMART-Seq v4 Ultra Low Input RNA kit. Bulk TCR alpha and beta repertoires were sequenced longitudinally to track T-cell clones before and after primary and booster YFV17D yellow fever vaccination. The cohort comprised two healthy male donors, one aged 18 to 30 and one aged 30 to 40 years. Blood samples were taken at several timepoints before and after primary and secondary immunization, and bulk PBMC replicates and cell subsets were isolated. What the work shows at the level of the full study, not this receptor alone: After the booster, most of the clones that had expanded following primary vaccination were detected again (almost 98% of CD4 and roughly 90% of CD8), which suggests that memory was broadly maintained. Because only two donors were included in the study, the extent to which the findings can be generalized is limited. FACS-sorted repertoires could contain abundant contaminating clonotypes from the bulk population, so computational filtering was required. A small share of clonotypes occurred in both CD4 and CD8 compartments, likely arising from convergent recombination. Compared with the primary T-cell response, the secondary T-cell response was faster but weaker, reaching its peak on day 5 rather than on day 15.

Reading from cysteine to phenylalanine, the CDR3 counts 15 amino acids. Of all the DNA, just the CDR3 is kept, 45 bases in frame from base 1. The V end loses 3 bases and the J end loses 2 bases, and a stretch of 12 bases separates them. For CDR1 and CDR2, the germline V gene (reference sequence) lists SEHNR and FQNEAQ. These reads were obtained on an Illumina NovaSeq 6000. TCR cDNA was synthesized by 5'RACE template switching, through which a universal primer site and unique molecular identifiers were introduced. Priming for cDNA synthesis came from both the TCR alpha and TCR beta constant segments. Library amplification used two PCR steps, and the second PCR step added sample barcodes and sequencing adapters. Libraries were sequenced on Illumina HiSeq 2500 (2x100 bp) or NovaSeq (2x150 bp). As for the authors' bioinformatics: MIGEC was used to demultiplex reads and collapse the reads into UMI consensus sequences, and MiXCR was used for V(D)J alignment. Clonotypes responding to the vaccine were identified with edgeR on replicate PBMC samples, with the criteria of FDR below 0.01 and a log2 fold change above 5 up to day 15. CD4 or CD8 identity was assigned to each bulk clonotype according to whether the clonotype was present at higher abundance in the sequenced CD4 repertoire or the sequenced CD8 repertoire. TCRdb reran the public reads through fastp at Q25 and MiXCR, keeping productive beta chains. A single entry per CDR3 protein holds the most common genes and DNA from its merged rows. TCRdb's processing, not the study's, gives the V and J calls here. Here the sample has hundreds of thousands of distinct CDR3 sequences; around 13% occur a single time. The ten most abundant clones make up about 3% of the sample.

This clonotype was picked up many times. Its antigen is still unknown. Qualities for individual bases were not recorded, and no much larger clone is one base off. Read against the paper, the sample's treatment or condition label means: live attenuated yellow fever vaccine strain. A standard Ficoll-Paque protocol was used to isolate PBMCs from peripheral blood. CD4 and CD8 T-cell fractions were isolated with Dynabeads CD4 and CD8 positive selection kits. TriZol was used to extract RNA from bulk PBMCs, CD4 and CD8 fractions, and dextramer-positive and dextramer-negative fractions. The chain is assembled from TRBV7-9 and TRBJ2-3; a tentative D match to TRBD2 spans 5 bases. The sequencing here drew on CD4+ T cells sorted from PBMCs, taken 15 days after the yellow fever booster vaccination. The clonotype comes from a man younger than 35 who received the YFV17D yellow fever vaccine. The CDR3 region reads CASSFGSGFTDTQYF. The nucleotide sequence is given as TGTGCCAGCAGCTTTGGGTCGGGGTTCACAGATACGCAGTATTTT. Reference TRBV7-9 and TRBJ2-3 genes cover what lies past the CDR3, so the full variable domain is DTGVSQNPRHKITKRGQNVTFRCDPISEHNRLYWYRQTLGQGPEFLTYFQNEAQLEKSRLLSDRFSAERPKGSFSTLEIQRTEQGDSAMYLCASSFGSGFTDTQYFGPGTRLTVL.